These T cell receptor beta chains were read from a single sample in a study of T cells in Graves' hyperthyroidism and ophthalmopathy. TCRdb re-analysed the multiplex PCR reads in MiXCR, keeping a single row per CDR3 protein. The data show about 360,000 distinct CDR3 sequences, less than 15% seen once. What was sequenced was blood. These receptors were obtained from a woman aged 18-29 years with Graves' hyperthyroidism. Each CDR3 is given with its conserved first and last residue. A D gene is named only where the DNA matches it firmly. Not every row has a clone size; where given, it reads once, few, many or a size class.

cdr3_nt	cdr3_aa	j_call	v_call	clone_size	d_call
TGCGCCAGCAGCCAAGATACAGGGCGGTGGGAGACCCAGTACTTC	CASSQDTGRWETQYF	TRBJ2-5	TRBV4-1	.	.
TGTGCCAGCAGCTTAGTGGAGTCCTATGGCTACACCTTC	CASSLVESYGYTF	TRBJ1-2	TRBV7-2	many	.
TGTGCCAGTAGTAAACTTCCGGCTTTGAGCACAGATACGCAGTATTTT	CASSKLPALSTDTQYF	TRBJ2-3	TRBV19	many	.
TGTGCCACCAAAGACAGGGAGTCTCCCGAGCAGTACTTC	CATKDRESPEQYF	TRBJ2-7	TRBV15	many	TRBD1
TGTGCCAGCAGCCACGGGAACGGCTACACCTTC	CASSHGNGYTF	TRBJ1-2	TRBV7-9	many	.
TGTGCCAGCAGCCCTGGACTAGCGGGAATCGGCGGGGAGCTGTTTTTT	CASSPGLAGIGGELFF	TRBJ2-2	TRBV5-4	few	TRBD2
TGCAGTATAGACAGGGGGCCGGGCCAGCCCCAGCATTTT	CSIDRGPGQPQHF	TRBJ1-5	TRBV20-1	many	TRBD1
TGCGCCAGCAGCTTGGAAGGGAGCGGGGGGGCACCAGATACGCAGTATTTT	CASSLEGSGGAPDTQYF	TRBJ2-3	TRBV5-1	many	TRBD2
TGTGCCAGTAGTCCGCAATCCCGGGACAGCTATGGCTACACCTTC	CASSPQSRDSYGYTF	TRBJ1-2	TRBV19	.	TRBD1
TGCGCCAGCAGCTTTAGGACGGACGAAGATACGCAGTATTTT	CASSFRTDEDTQYF	TRBJ2-3	TRBV5-1	many	.
TGTGCCAGCAGTGTAGGGGTGAGAGCTCGGACCGGGGAGCTGTTTTTT	CASSVGVRARTGELFF	TRBJ2-2	TRBV2	many	.
TGTGCCAGCAGCCCGTCCGGGCAGGGGGGTGGCTACACCTTC	CASSPSGQGGGYTF	TRBJ1-2	TRBV7-8	many	TRBD1
TGTGCCAGCAGCTCCGTCCCGGGACTAGCGGAGAACACCGGGGAGCTGTTTTTT	CASSSVPGLAENTGELFF	TRBJ2-2	TRBV28	many	TRBD2
TGCGCCAGCAGCCAAGGTTCTCAGGGTAGCACAGATACGCAGTATTTT	CASSQGSQGSTDTQYF	TRBJ2-3	TRBV4-3	.	.
TGTGCCAGCAGGGCCGGAAGGGTCAGGTCAAAGGCCGGGGAGCTGTTTTTT	CASRAGRVRSKAGELFF	TRBJ2-2	TRBV28	many	.
TGTGCCAGCAGTGAATATAAGGTCTGGGGCGGCGATTCACCCCTCCACTTT	CASSEYKVWGGDSPLHF	TRBJ1-6	TRBV25-1	many	.
TGTGCCAGCAGCGAGGGGACGGCGGGGTTGGCTTTCTTT	CASSEGTAGLAFF	TRBJ1-1	TRBV5-8	many	.
TGTGCCAGCAGCCCACTAGCTAGGGACGAGCAGTACTTC	CASSPLARDEQYF	TRBJ2-7	TRBV7-9	many	.
TGCAGTGCTAGACCCCGGACAGGGCAAGAGACCCAGTACTTC	CSARPRTGQETQYF	TRBJ2-5	TRBV20-1	.	TRBD1
TGTGCAGTAGCTAGAGGGGGCGCAGATACGCAGTATTTT	CAVARGGADTQYF	TRBJ2-3	TRBV19	few	TRBD1
TGCAGTGCTAGAGATAAGGGACTAGCGGGAGATACGCAGTATTTT	CSARDKGLAGDTQYF	TRBJ2-3	TRBV20-1	many	TRBD2
TGCAGTGCTAGTTACCGGGACAACTCCTACGAGCAGTACTTC	CSASYRDNSYEQYF	TRBJ2-7	TRBV20-1	many	.
TGCGCCAGCAGCCCCCCACTAGCGGGATTCAATGAGCAGTTCTTC	CASSPPLAGFNEQFF	TRBJ2-1	TRBV4-3	few	TRBD2
TGTGCCAGCTCACCAATCCGGGACGACTATAATTCACCCCTCCACTTT	CASSPIRDDYNSPLHF	TRBJ1-6	TRBV18	many	.
TGTGCCAGCAGTCCAGGACTAGCGGGGGCCTCGGAGCTGTTTTTT	CASSPGLAGASELFF	TRBJ2-2	TRBV28	.	TRBD2
TGTGCCAGCTTGTCAGATAAGGCTTTCTTT	CASLSDKAFF	TRBJ1-1	TRBV28	many	.
TGTGCCAGCAGCTTCCGGACTAGTATTCACGAGCAGTACTTC	CASSFRTSIHEQYF	TRBJ2-7	TRBV7-8	many	TRBD2
TGTGCCAGCAGTAATGAAGAGGTCGGCAGCACTGAAGCTTTCTTT	CASSNEEVGSTEAFF	TRBJ1-1	TRBV2	many	.
TGTGCCAGCAGTGAAGCTACCCTGCTCCAGCCCCAGCATTTT	CASSEATLLQPQHF	TRBJ1-5	TRBV6-1	.	.
TGTGCCACCAGCAAGGGGCGGGTCAATGAGCAGTTCTTC	CATSKGRVNEQFF	TRBJ2-1	TRBV24-1	many	.
TGTGCCAGTAGTATTGTGGGACAGGGAGGAGATACGCAGTATTTT	CASSIVGQGGDTQYF	TRBJ2-3	TRBV19	.	TRBD1
TGCGCCAGCAGCCAAGAGCTCCGAAATAGGGAGGGGGGCGACGAGCAGTACTTC	CASSQELRNREGGDEQYF	TRBJ2-7	TRBV4-1	.	.
TGTGCCAGCAGTTACACAGGGCAGGGGAACACTGAAGCTTTCTTT	CASSYTGQGNTEAFF	TRBJ1-1	TRBV6-1	many	.
TGTGCCAGCAGTCCGTCTGGACAGTGGGCCACAGATACGCAGTATTTT	CASSPSGQWATDTQYF	TRBJ2-3	TRBV6-1	.	.
TGTGCCAGCAGCCCCGACAGGCTTCGAGGGGATAACTATGGCTACACCTTC	CASSPDRLRGDNYGYTF	TRBJ1-2	TRBV7-2	many	.
TGTGCCAGCAGCTTAACCGGGACTAGCGGGGAAGAGACCCAGTACTTC	CASSLTGTSGEETQYF	TRBJ2-5	TRBV7-3	many	TRBD2
TGTGCCAGCAGCCCACAGGGGGCAGATACGCAGTATTTT	CASSPQGADTQYF	TRBJ2-3	TRBV7-3	many	TRBD1
TGTGCCAGTAGTATAGGGCGGGGGAGAGAGACCCAGTACTTC	CASSIGRGRETQYF	TRBJ2-5	TRBV19	many	TRBD2
TGTGCCAGCAGCCAAACACGAGGGCGACCTAGTATTCGCACCTCCTACGAGCAGTACTTC	CASSQTRGRPSIRTSYEQYF	TRBJ2-7	TRBV3-2	few	.
TGCAGTGCTTCGACAGGGTTGTACGAGCAGTACTTC	CSASTGLYEQYF	TRBJ2-7	TRBV20-1	many	TRBD1
TGTGCCAGCAGCCAAGCCGGGACTAGCGGCAGGTGGACAGATACGCAGTATTTT	CASSQAGTSGRWTDTQYF	TRBJ2-3	TRBV3-1	many	TRBD2
TGCAGTGCACCCCCAGCGGGAGGGACGTATACGCAGTATTTT	CSAPPAGGTYTQYF	TRBJ2-3	TRBV20-1	many	TRBD2
TGTGCCTGGAGTGCCGGGAGATCCTACGAGCAGTACTTC	CAWSAGRSYEQYF	TRBJ2-7	TRBV30	few	.
TGTGCCAGCAGTTTATCTCCGACAATACTGGGAAACACCATATATTTT	CASSLSPTILGNTIYF	TRBJ1-3	TRBV12-3/TRBV12-4	many	.
TGTGCCAGCAGCTTGCAGAGCTTGGGAAACACTGAAGCTTTCTTT	CASSLQSLGNTEAFF	TRBJ1-1	TRBV5-4	.	.
TGTGCCACCAGTGATCCGGGCCCTGGAAACACCATATATTTT	CATSDPGPGNTIYF	TRBJ1-3	TRBV24-1	few	.